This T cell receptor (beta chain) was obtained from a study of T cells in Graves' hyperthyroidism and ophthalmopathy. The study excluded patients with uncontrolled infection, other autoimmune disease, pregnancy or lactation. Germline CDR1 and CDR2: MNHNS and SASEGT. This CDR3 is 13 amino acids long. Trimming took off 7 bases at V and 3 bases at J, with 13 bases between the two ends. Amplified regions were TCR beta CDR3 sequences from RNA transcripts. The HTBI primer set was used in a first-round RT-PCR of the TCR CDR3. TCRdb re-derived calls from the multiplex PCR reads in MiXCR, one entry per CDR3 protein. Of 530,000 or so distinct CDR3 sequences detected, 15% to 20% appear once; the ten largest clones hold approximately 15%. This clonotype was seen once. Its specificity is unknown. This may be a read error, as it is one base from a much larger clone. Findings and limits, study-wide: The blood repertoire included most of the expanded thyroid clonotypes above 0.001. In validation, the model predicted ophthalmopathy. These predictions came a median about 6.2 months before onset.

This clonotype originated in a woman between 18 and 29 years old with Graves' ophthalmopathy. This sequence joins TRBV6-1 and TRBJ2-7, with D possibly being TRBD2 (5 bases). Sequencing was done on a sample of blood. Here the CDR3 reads CASNAGRDYEQYF. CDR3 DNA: TGTGCCAGCAATGCGGGCCGAGACTACGAGCAGTACTTC.